A single sample is the source of the 24 T cell receptor beta chains below, sequenced in a study of T cells in Graves' hyperthyroidism and ophthalmopathy. The CDR3 regions of TCR beta were amplified from RNA transcripts. During a first-round RT-PCR of the TCR CDR3, the HTBI primer set was used. TCRdb independently ran MiXCR on the multiplex PCR reads; one entry per CDR3 protein. The sample lists around 720,000 distinct CDR3 sequences, under 45% occurring once. The sample taken for sequencing was blood. These receptors all come from a woman aged 40 to 50 with Graves' hyperthyroidism.

This clonotype was counted at least ten times. This chain uses TRBV10-3 with TRBJ1-2; D gene ambiguous. Germline values: CDR1 ENHRY, CDR2 SYGVKD. The CDR3 is made up of 12 amino acids. Trimming stripped 10 bases from V and 2 bases from J, with 11 bases between. CDR3 amino acids: CASTQENYGYTF. As DNA, the CDR3 is TGTGCCAGCACCCAGGAGAACTATGGCTACACCTTC.

This clonotype has a handful of counts. The junction shows a germline mismatch at one end, possibly a read error. The V call is TRBV7-2, the J call TRBJ2-5, with 10 positions matching TRBD2. This CDR3 contains 15 residues. Germline V CDR1 and CDR2: SGHTA, FQGNSA. The DNA of the CDR3 is TGCGCCAGCAGCCCAAGCCTAGCGGGAGAAGAGACCCAGTACTTC. Protein product: CASSPSLAGEETQYF.

This clonotype was detected ten times or more. The DNA for the CDR3 is TGCAGCGTCGCAGGGGGTGTTTCGGGAGATAGCAATCAGCCCCAGCATTTT. Translated: CSVAGGVSGDSNQPQHF. The chain is built from TRBV29-1 and TRBJ1-5, with 7 bases identical to TRBD1. The CDR3 loop spans 17 amino acids. With V trimmed by 6 bases and J by 0 bases, 14 bases remained unmatched. Germline CDR1 is SQVTM and CDR2 is ANQGSEA.

This clonotype has at least ten counts. The CDR3 reads CASSEGGGSSQPQHF. DNA of the CDR3: TGTGCCAGCAGTGAGGGCGGGGGATCGAGTCAGCCCCAGCATTTT. The chain recombines TRBV2 with TRBJ1-5; a weak D match, TRBD1 (5 bases). V was cut by 3 bases and J by 6 bases, with 15 bases left in between. Per germline, CDR1 SNHLY and CDR2 FYNNEI. The CDR3 spans 15 residues. The full variable domain, with the rest looked up from reference TRBV2 and TRBJ1-5, is EPEVTQTPSHQVTQMGQEVILRCVPISNHLYFYWYRQILGQKVEFLVSFYNNEISEKSEIFDDQFSVERPDGSNFTLKIRSTKLEDSAMYFCASSEGGGSSQPQHFGDGTRLSIL.

The table lists this clonotype with many counts. The chain employs TRBV29-1 and TRBJ1-4; D not certain. The CDR3 spans 16 residues. The V and J ends lost 1 base and 0 bases respectively, with 12 bases between them. Per germline, CDR1 SQVTM and CDR2 ANQGSEA. The CDR3 region has the DNA TGCAGCGTTGAAGTCTTCACCGGGGCAACTAATGAAAAACTGTTTTTT. The encoded protein is CSVEVFTGATNEKLFF.

The chain combines TRBV2 with TRBJ1-5, with 8 bases aligning to TRBD1. V shed 6 bases, J shed 0 bases, and the junction held 13 bases outside the gene matches. Per germline, CDR1 SNHLY and CDR2 FYNNEI. This CDR3 contains 18 residues. CDR3 nucleotides: TGTGCCAGCAGGGCCACCGGGACAGGCGCCAATAGCAATCAGCCCCAGCATTTT. Translating it yields CASRATGTGANSNQPQHF.

This clonotype showed up just once. The V call is TRBV9, the J call TRBJ1-2; 10 bases map to TRBD1. The trim removed 0 bases at V and 4 bases at J, leaving 6 bases unmatched. CDR3 size: 16 residues. Per germline, CDR1 SGDLS and CDR2 YYNGEE. The CDR3 loop reads CASSVGAGQGTYGYTF. The CDR3 bases are TGTGCCAGCAGCGTAGGAGCGGGACAGGGGACCTATGGCTACACCTTC.

This clonotype has just one count. A much larger clone is a single base away; this may be a read error. The V and J genes are TRBV2 and TRBJ1-2; D unclear. Trimming stripped 6 bases from V and 3 bases from J, with 23 bases between. Per the germline V gene, CDR1 is SNHLY and CDR2 is FYNNEI. The CDR3 has 17 residues. CDR3 DNA: TGTGCCAGCAGCTTATCGGGTTTAGGGAGGGTAGACTATGGCTACACCTTC. It codes for CASSLSGLGRVDYGYTF.

The V and J genes are TRBV7-2 and TRBJ1-3; D is unclear. CDR1 SGHTA and CDR2 FQGNSA come from the germline V gene. This CDR3 contains 15 residues. The V gene lost 5 bases and the J gene lost 3 bases, with 14 bases spanning the gap. The DNA of the CDR3 is TGTGCCAGCAGCCCCCGTGCGGGTCGTGGAAACACCATATATTTT. Translation gives CASSPRAGRGNTIYF. The full variable domain, with the rest looked up from reference TRBV7-2 and TRBJ1-3, is GAGVSQSPSNKVTEKGKDVELRCDPISGHTALYWYRQSLGQGLEFLIYFQGNSAPDKSGLPSDRFSAERTGGSVSTLTIQRTQQEDSAVYLCASSPRAGRGNTIYFGEGSWLTVV.

This clonotype was detected a few times. This rearrangement joins TRBV4-3 to TRBJ2-5, with D unclear. Germline V gene data show CDR1 as LGHNA and CDR2 as YSLEER. V was trimmed by 1 base and J by 0 bases, leaving 9 bases between them. The CDR3 totals 15 residues. The CDR3 region is CASSQAARYQETQYF. The CDR3, as DNA: TGCGCCAGCAGCCAAGCTGCGAGGTACCAAGAGACCCAGTACTTC.

This clonotype was detected many times. This chain uses TRBV14 with TRBJ1-1; D remains ambiguous. The CDR3 runs 11 residues. Trimming removed 3 bases from V and 7 bases from J, with 6 bases in between. Germline lookup yields CDR1 SGHDN and CDR2 FVKESK. CDR3 nucleotides: TGTGCCAGCAGCCAGTACGGTGAAGCTTTCTTT. This codes for CASSQYGEAFF.

Concerning this clonotype: Just one base apart from a much larger clone, this may be a read error. The chain has TRBV7-9 and TRBJ1-2; D remains unclear. CDR3 size: 10 residues. Germline CDR1 SEHNR, CDR2 FQNEAQ (reference sequence). The CDR3 region is CVSSRHAWGF. The CDR3 DNA is TGTGTCAGCAGCCGACACGCCTGGGGCTTC.

The table lists this clonotype with many counts. The CDR3 nucleotides are TGTGCCAGCAGCTCCGCCAGTAGAGGGCTCTACGAGCAGTACTTC. It yields the protein CASSSASRGLYEQYF. The rearrangement uses TRBV7-9 and TRBJ2-7; a weak D match, TRBD2 (5 bases). Trimming took 4 bases from V and 3 from J, leaving 16 bases between them. The CDR3 totals 15 residues. Germline lookup yields CDR1 SEHNR and CDR2 FQNEAQ (reference sequence).

The rearrangement joins TRBV28 to TRBJ2-7, with 7 bases fitting TRBD1. V lost 6 bases to trimming and J lost 5 bases; unmatched junction nucleotides: 10. Germline V gene lookup returns CDR1 MDHEN and CDR2 SYDVKM. The CDR3 extends over 14 amino acids. The CDR3 bases are TGTGCCAGCAGCGTACAGGGGCTAATGGACGAGCAGTACTTC. It translates to CASSVQGLMDEQYF.

This clonotype was seen at least ten times. This chain connects TRBV7-8 to TRBJ2-7, with TRBD2 matching over 8 bases. Germline CDR1 SGHVS, CDR2 FQNEAQ. The CDR3 runs 15 residues. With V trimmed by 4 bases and J by 2 bases, 7 bases remained unmatched. The CDR3 sequence is CASSSSSGFTYEQYF. The DNA of the CDR3 is TGTGCCAGCAGCTCCTCTAGCGGGTTTACCTACGAGCAGTACTTC.

Ten or more counts support this clonotype. V is TRBV20-1 and J is TRBJ1-1; 7 nucleotides match TRBD1. The V and J ends lost 1 base and 4 bases, in that order; junction bases with no gene match: 6. The CDR3 is 14 amino acids. CDR1 is DFQATT, CDR2 SNEGSKA, per germline (reference sequence). The CDR3 region has the DNA TGCAGTGCTAGAGGGACCGCAGGGGGCACTGAAGCTTTCTTT. It translates to CSARGTAGGTEAFF.

This clonotype appeared many times. The chain recombines TRBV7-2 with TRBJ1-1; 8 nucleotides line up with TRBD1. The V and J ends lost 5 bases and 3 bases, in that order; junction bases with no gene match: 8. The CDR3 spans 15 residues. Germline lookup yields CDR1 SGHTA and CDR2 FQGNSA. The CDR3 loop reads CASSTRQGKDTEAFF. The CDR3 DNA reads as TGTGCCAGCAGCACCAGACAGGGGAAGGACACTGAAGCTTTCTTT. Full variable domain (outside the CDR3, taken from reference TRBV7-2 and TRBJ1-1): GAGVSQSPSNKVTEKGKDVELRCDPISGHTALYWYRQSLGQGLEFLIYFQGNSAPDKSGLPSDRFSAERTGGSVSTLTIQRTQQEDSAVYLCASSTRQGKDTEAFFGQGTRLTVV.

This clonotype was seen only a few times. The chain uses TRBV6-5 and TRBJ2-7, with a weak D call TRBD2 (5 bases). The CDR3 runs 15 residues. Germline CDR1 MNHEY, CDR2 SVGAGI. V was shortened by 7 bases and J by 0 bases, with 16 bases between the two germline ends. Written as DNA, the CDR3 is TGTGCCAGCACCGAAGGTGGGAGAAGCTCCTACGAGCAGTACTTC. It is translated as CASTEGGRSSYEQYF.

This clonotype came up a few times. The rearrangement joins TRBV7-2 to TRBJ1-5, with TRBD1 identical over 7 bases. Germline V lookup: CDR1 SGHTA, CDR2 FQGNSA. J was trimmed by 6 bases and V by 5 bases; bases with no gene match: 10. The CDR3 spans 15 residues. Here the CDR3 DNA reads TGTGCCAGCAGCCCCGGGCGGGACAGACCTCAGCCCCAGCATTTT. Its translation is CASSPGRDRPQPQHF.

The chain links TRBV25-1 to TRBJ1-6; TRBD1 aligns across 8 bases. Germline values: CDR1 MGHDK, CDR2 SYGVNS. The CDR3 has 14 amino acids. V dropped 2 bases and J dropped 7; count of bases not matched to a gene: 1. In DNA form, the CDR3 reads TGTGCCAGCAGTGAAAGGGACAGGAATTCACCCCTCCACTTT. Protein sequence: CASSERDRNSPLHF. Full variable domain (rest looked up from reference TRBV25-1 and TRBJ1-6): EADIYQTPRYLVIGTGKKITLECSQTMGHDKMYWYQQDPGMELHLIHYSYGVNSTEKGDLSSESTVSRIRTEHFPLTLESARPSHTSQYLCASSERDRNSPLHFGNGTRLTVT.

The chain combines TRBV13 with TRBJ2-7; 9 bases agree with TRBD1. This CDR3 has 18 amino acids. Germline-derived CDR1 and CDR2 are PRHDT and FYEKMQ (reference sequence). V was clipped by 5 bases and J by 0 bases; unmatched bases: 14. This chain's CDR3 is CASSPRGVRQGVSYEQYF. The CDR3 DNA reads TGTGCCAGCAGCCCAAGAGGGGTTCGACAGGGGGTCTCCTACGAGCAGTACTTC.

This chain links TRBV6-1 with TRBJ2-7; possible D gene TRBD2, 6 bases. The CDR3 covers 14 residues. V lost 6 bases and J lost 5, with 17 bases in between. From germline, CDR1 is MNHNS and CDR2 SASEGT. CDR3 sequence (DNA): TGTGCCAGCAGCCCTCGGAGGGCCCAACACGAGCAGTACTTC. It is translated as CASSPRRAQHEQYF.

The sample holds a few counts of this clonotype. V and J are TRBV4-3 and TRBJ1-5, with D unresolved. Looked up from germline, CDR1 is LGHNA and CDR2 is YSLEER. Between the trimmed V and J ends, which lost 1 base and 2 bases, there was a span of 12 bases. The CDR3 has 16 amino acids. This CDR3 reads CASSQVLKRGNQPQHF. Written as DNA, the CDR3 is TGCGCCAGCAGCCAAGTATTAAAACGGGGCAATCAGCCCCAGCATTTT.

The V and J genes are TRBV29-1 and TRBJ2-3; D not resolved. This CDR3 spans 14 amino acids. Per the germline V gene, CDR1 is SQVTM and CDR2 is ANQGSEA. Trimming pared 4 bases from V and 0 bases from J, leaving 11 bases between. The CDR3 here is CSVGAESSTDTQYF. In DNA, the CDR3 is TGCAGCGTTGGGGCAGAGTCTAGCACAGATACGCAGTATTTT.